A single sample is the source of the 4 T cell receptor beta chains below, sequenced in a study of shared clonotypes between healthy human individuals. Sequencing used immunoSEQ multiplex PCR; TCRdb keeps in-frame clones, though not all of them. The table has roughly 1,000,000 clones, around three quarters seen once; the top ten hold roughly 0.62%. The source material was memory CD4+ T cells from PBMCs. Subset in this sample: CD45RA-negative fraction. Every receptor here comes from a man aged 18 to 29 in good health. Some clones in this sample may be carry-over from other donors' samples.

This clone showed up just a few times. The rearrangement uses TRBV30 and TRBJ1-4; tentative D call: TRBD1 (6 bases). This CDR3 contains 16 residues. V was cut by 1 base and J by 0 bases, with 12 bases left in between. From germline, CDR1 is GTSNPN and CDR2 SVGIG (reference sequence). The CDR3 loop reads CAWSGTDSSTNEKLFF. The DNA of the CDR3 is TGTGCCTGGAGTGGGACAGACAGTTCAACTAATGAAAAACTGTTTTTT. Combining the CDR3 with reference TRBV30 and TRBJ1-4 gives the whole variable domain SQTIHQWPATLVQPVGSPLSLECTVEGTSNPNLYWYRQAAGRGLQLLFYSVGIGQISSEVPQNLSASRPQDRQFILSSKKLLLSDSGFYLCAWSGTDSSTNEKLFFGSGTQLSVL.

The rearrangement uses TRBV27 and TRBJ1-1, with unresolved D. There are 15 residues in the CDR3. Germline loops: CDR1 MNHEY, CDR2 SMNVEV (reference sequence). V gave up 6 bases and J gave up 1 base, with 15 bases separating them. This CDR3 is CASSPSGVANTEAFF. The CDR3 DNA follows: TGTGCCAGCAGCCCGAGCGGGGTGGCGAACACTGAAGCTTTCTTT.

This chain uses TRBV18 with TRBJ1-5; a weak D match, TRBD1 (5 bases). Deletions cut 6 bases from V and 6 bases from J, with 15 bases between. Germline CDR1 reads KGHSH; CDR2 reads LQKENI. The length of the CDR3 is 14 residues. The CDR3 is CASSPGTTGQPQHF. DNA for the CDR3: TGTGCCAGCTCCCCCGGGACGACGGGTCAGCCCCAGCATTTT.

The chain is built from TRBV7-8 and TRBJ1-4, with D maybe TRBD1 (5 bases). The CDR3 extends over 13 amino acids. The germline CDR1 and CDR2 sequences are SGHVS and FQNEAQ. V was clipped by 1 base and J by 6 bases, with 6 bases between them. CDR3 bases: TGTGCCAGCAGCTTAGGGGGCGATGAAAAACTGTTTTTT. It translates to CASSLGGDEKLFF.